This T cell receptor beta chain was retrieved from a study of identical twins. Study observations and caveats: Fewer insertions characterized abundant cord blood beta clonotypes, whereas memory repertoires showed none. Rather than following the same donors, the conclusions depended on cross-sectional statistical analysis.

A universal primer site was added by template switching, and unique molecular identifiers were carried by the cDNA. A single record per CDR3 protein comes from TCRdb applying MiXCR to the 5' RACE reads. The sample yields about 810,000 distinct CDR3 sequences, around 12% seen once. This clonotype was observed at least ten times. Its antigen is as yet unknown. Only healthy Caucasians were included as donors. CDR1 and CDR2 (germline): MNHNS, SASEGT. Germline trimming cut 5 bases from V and 5 bases from J; bases unmatched to any gene: 4. The CDR3 has 14 residues. The same data also went into a second study, on yellow fever vaccine responses in identical twins.

The sample taken for sequencing was PBMCs. The V call is TRBV6-1, the J call TRBJ1-5, with TRBD1 matching over 9 bases. The sequence derives from a young woman in good health. The CDR3 protein is CASSPGQGHQPQHF. The DNA for the CDR3 is TGTGCCAGCAGTCCTGGACAGGGGCATCAGCCCCAGCATTTT.